This record covers a single T cell receptor (beta chain). The data were obtained in a study of control samples from healthy donors and cancer patients. Assay used: immunoSEQ multiplex PCR; TCRdb lists only in-frame clones, some missing. There are about 130,000 clones in the sample; 80% to 95% occur only once, and 2% to 3% lies in the top ten. The CDR3 is made up of 13 amino acids. V was cut by 5 bases and J by 1 base, with 8 bases left in between. Germline V lookup: CDR1 MGHRA, CDR2 YSYEKL. The V call is TRBV4-1, the J call TRBJ1-1; possibly TRBD1 for D (6 bases). The TCR sequence derives from a man aged 40-49 years in good health. Material for sequencing was blood. In nucleotides, the CDR3 is TGCGCCAGCAGCTCACAGGGGAACACTGAAGCTTTCTTT. This sequence encodes CASSSQGNTEAFF.